This TCR beta chain comes out of a study of beta chain features in type 1 diabetes. What was sequenced were expressed TCRB transcripts, since all of the isolated RNA had been reverse transcribed. Only in-frame clones appear in the TCRdb table, and some are missing; sequencing was by immunoSEQ multiplex PCR. The sample lists fewer than 550,000 clones, approximately 10% occurring once. Regarding the study as a whole: Diminished insertions and augmented deletions at VDJ junctions characterized type 1 diabetes patients. Shortening of TCRB CDR3s, moderate but significant, appeared in all four CD4+ subsets of Type 1 diabetes patients.

A note on this clone: Its specificity is unknown.

This receptor was identified in a woman aged 18-29 years in good health. The sample was naive CD4+ T cells from blood.

The CDR3 sequence: CSVELPGVREQYF. DNA for the CDR3: TGCAGCGTTGAGCTGCCGGGTGTGAGGGAGCAGTACTTC. The chain recombines TRBV29-1 with TRBJ2-7, with D unclear. The V gene lost 3 bases and the J gene lost 7 bases, with 16 bases spanning the gap. Germline loops: CDR1 SQVTM, CDR2 ANQGSEA. CDR3 length equals 13 residues.